This T cell receptor (beta chain) appears in the sequencing data of a study of post-analysis software for immune sequencing data. TCR beta libraries were prepared from cDNA with unique molecular identifiers. TCRdb used MiXCR to reprocess the PCR reads, holding one entry per CDR3 protein. The sample lists fewer than 850,000 distinct CDR3 sequences; about 27% were seen once. General study findings and limits: When patients were compared with controls, about five TRBV segments were more frequent, TRBV5-6, TRBV5-1 and TRBV20-1 among them.

Only a few counts were recorded for this clonotype. What it binds is unknown. The CDR3 is 17 amino acids. Germline V gene lookup returns CDR1 LNHNV and CDR2 YYDKDF (reference sequence). The ends lost 0 bases at V and 1 base at J; junction bases unmatched: 6. The source is a girl between 5 and 17 years old with multiple sclerosis. V and J are TRBV15 and TRBJ2-7; 10 bases match TRBD2. Material: blood. CDR3 sequence: CATSRDAIAGGSYEQYF. The CDR3 region has the DNA TGTGCCACCAGCAGAGATGCAATAGCGGGAGGATCCTACGAGCAGTACTTC.